Below, 23 T cell receptor beta chains from the same sample are listed, as sequenced in a study of T cell changes during pregnancy in multiple sclerosis. The protocol was immunoSEQ multiplex PCR, while the TCRdb copy is restricted to in-frame clones and leaves out a portion. The top ten clones hold 4% to 5% of a sample with some 36,000 clones, just over 90% of them seen once. This material consisted of peripheral blood, taken in the second trimester of pregnancy. These receptors came from a female donor in good health, enrolled as a control in a pregnancy study.

This chain uses TRBV5-4 with TRBJ1-2; 9 bases map to TRBD1. This CDR3 has 13 residues. The V gene's germline CDR1 is SGHNT and CDR2 YYREEE (reference sequence). V shed 1 base, J shed 6 bases, and the junction held 1 base outside the gene matches. CDR3 amino acids: CASSLTGGHGYTF. CDR3 in DNA: TGTGCCAGCAGCTTGACAGGGGGCCATGGCTACACCTTC. Complete variable domain (other parts from reference TRBV5-4 and TRBJ1-2): ETGVTQSPTHLIKTRGQQVTLRCSSQSGHNTVSWYQQALGQGPQFIFQYYREEENGRGNFPPRFSGLQFPNYSSELNVNALELDDSALYLCASSLTGGHGYTFGSGTRLTVV.

The V call is TRBV7-2, the J call TRBJ1-1; possibly TRBD1 for D (5 bases). The V and J ends lost 2 bases and 8 bases respectively, with 18 bases between them. CDR1 and CDR2 from the germline V gene are SGHTA and FQGNSA. The CDR3 sequence is 15 residues long. The CDR3 here is CASSLWKGLQGEAFF. For the CDR3, the DNA is TGTGCCAGCAGCTTATGGAAGGGACTTCAAGGGGAAGCTTTCTTT.

The CDR3: CASSVGPGTSGGAFLDTQYF. In nucleotides, the CDR3 is TGTGCCAGCAGCGTAGGGCCGGGGACTAGCGGGGGGGCCTTTCTAGATACGCAGTATTTT. The genes are TRBV9 and TRBJ2-3, with 16 bases lining up with TRBD2. The junction had 12 bases not matched to a gene; V was cut back by 0 bases and J by 5 bases. Germline CDR1 reads SGDLS; CDR2 reads YYNGEE. The CDR3 has 20 amino acids.

This clone was recorded once. V and J are TRBV5-1 and TRBJ1-3; 7 nucleotides agree with TRBD1. CDR3 length: 15 residues. V shed 7 bases and J 0 bases; nucleotides not matched to a gene: 7. Germline V gene data show CDR1 as SGHRS and CDR2 as YFSETQ. The CDR3 region is CASRRDSSSGNTIYF. The CDR3 DNA reads as TGCGCCAGCCGACGGGACAGTTCCTCTGGAAACACCATATATTTT. The complete variable domain, with remaining parts taken from reference TRBV5-1 and TRBJ1-3, reads KAGVTQTPRYLIKTRGQQVTLSCSPISGHRSVSWYQQTPGQGLQFLFEYFSETQRNKGNFPGRFSGRQFSNSRSEMNVSTLELGDSALYLCASRRDSSSGNTIYFGEGSWLTVV.

The rearrangement joins TRBV10-2 to TRBJ1-1; D unresolved. Germline loops: CDR1 WSHSY, CDR2 SAAADI. Between the trimmed V and J ends, which lost 2 bases and 10 bases, there was a span of 11 bases. This CDR3 comprises 12 residues. Here the CDR3 DNA reads TGCGCCAGCAGTGAGGGGGAGCGCGGAGCTTTCTTT. Protein: CASSEGERGAFF.

The chain links TRBV25-1 to TRBJ1-1; no clear D. CDR3 length equals 16 residues. The germline V gene encodes CDR1 MGHDK and CDR2 SYGVNS. V was clipped by 2 bases and J by 0 bases, with 13 bases between them. This CDR3 reads CASSERRDSMNTEAFF. The CDR3 DNA reads as TGTGCCAGCAGTGAACGTCGCGACTCAATGAACACTGAAGCTTTCTTT. Full variable domain (rest looked up from reference TRBV25-1 and TRBJ1-1): EADIYQTPRYLVIGTGKKITLECSQTMGHDKMYWYQQDPGMELHLIHYSYGVNSTEKGDLSSESTVSRIRTEHFPLTLESARPSHTSQYLCASSERRDSMNTEAFFGQGTRLTVV.

The rearrangement uses TRBV25-1 and TRBJ2-1; 8 bases align to TRBD1. The junction had 4 bases not matched to a gene; V was cut back by 6 bases and J by 3 bases. The germline V gene encodes CDR1 MGHDK and CDR2 SYGVNS. CDR3 length: 14 residues. CDR3 sequence: CASRETGVYNEQFF. CDR3 in DNA: TGTGCCAGCAGGGAGACAGGGGTCTACAATGAGCAGTTCTTC.

The CDR3 protein is CASSAPRRNYGYTF. The CDR3 nucleotides read TGTGCCAGCAGTGCCCCCCGGAGGAACTATGGCTACACCTTC. The chain employs TRBV28 and TRBJ1-2; D is unresolved. Germline values: CDR1 MDHEN, CDR2 SYDVKM. Deletions cut 5 bases from V and 2 bases from J, with 12 bases between. The CDR3 loop spans 14 amino acids.

The chain carries TRBV19 and TRBJ2-1; 8 positions agree with TRBD2. The V gene's germline CDR1 is LNHDA and CDR2 SQIVND (reference sequence). This CDR3 comprises 15 residues. The V segment lost 6 bases and the J segment 5 bases; nucleotides outside the gene matches: 9. The CDR3 loop reads CASRNNGRENNEQFF. CDR3 coding DNA: TGTGCCAGTAGAAATAACGGGAGGGAGAACAATGAGCAGTTCTTC.

In its sample, this clone was seen once. The chain uses TRBV6-4 and TRBJ1-5; D remains ambiguous. Germline V gives CDR1 MRHNA, CDR2 SNTAGT. CDR3 length: 16 amino acids. Trimming took 6 bases from V and 0 from J, leaving 15 bases between them. The CDR3 loop is CASRLEKGDSNQPQHF. CDR3 coding DNA: TGTGCCAGCAGGCTTGAGAAGGGAGATAGCAATCAGCCCCAGCATTTT.

This clone was observed a single time. This chain links TRBV9 with TRBJ2-1, with 12 bases lining up with TRBD2. This CDR3 spans 17 amino acids. After removal of 4 bases from V and 7 bases from J, the junction contained 12 bases not matched to a gene. From germline, CDR1 is SGDLS and CDR2 YYNGEE. For the CDR3, the DNA is TGTGCCAGCAGCCGGAGACTAGGACTAGCGGGGTTTAATGAGCAGTTCTTC. Encoded protein: CASSRRLGLAGFNEQFF.

CDR3 amino acids: CASSPFSGGNTEAFF. For the CDR3, the DNA is TGTGCCAGCTCACCTTTTTCAGGGGGTAACACTGAAGCTTTCTTT. J is TRBJ1-1 and V is TRBV18, with TRBD1 matching 7 bases. V gave up 3 bases and J gave up 2 bases; unmatched junction bases: 6. This CDR3 is 15 amino acids long. The germline V gene has CDR1 KGHSH and CDR2 LQKENI.

The chain uses TRBV30 and TRBJ1-1; TRBD1 is a possible D gene (5 bases). This CDR3 region has 13 residues. Looked up from germline, CDR1 is GTSNPN and CDR2 is SVGIG (reference sequence). Trimming cost V 5 bases and J 2 bases, with 12 bases left between them. In DNA, the CDR3 is TGTGCCTGGGGTATCCAGGGTAACACTGAAGCTTTCTTT. This gives the protein CAWGIQGNTEAFF.

The V and J genes are TRBV5-5 and TRBJ1-1; D remains unclear. The CDR3 runs to 13 residues. V lost 0 bases to trimming and J lost 1 base, with 4 bases between them. From germline, CDR1 is SGHKS and CDR2 YYEKEE (reference sequence). CDR3: CASSLVRNTEAFF. CDR3 nucleotide sequence: TGTGCCAGCAGCTTGGTGAGGAACACTGAAGCTTTCTTT.

The chain carries TRBV29-1 and TRBJ2-7; D remains ambiguous. Germline V lookup: CDR1 SQVTM, CDR2 ANQGSEA. The CDR3 is 13 residues long. V was shortened by 5 bases and J by 3 bases, with 14 bases between the two germline ends. The CDR3 DNA sequence: TGCAGCGTTTTTCACAGTTTAAACTACGAGCAGTACTTC. This sequence encodes CSVFHSLNYEQYF.

The chain employs TRBV27 and TRBJ2-7, with D hard to call. Trimming removed 4 bases from V and 2 bases from J, with 6 bases in between. The CDR3 covers 12 residues. Germline CDR1 and CDR2: MNHEY and SMNVEV (reference sequence). The CDR3 DNA sequence: TGTGCCAGCAGTTCTCCTCCCTACGAGCAGTACTTC. Translated: CASSSPPYEQYF.

The J gene is TRBJ1-6, the V gene TRBV18, with a weak D call TRBD1 (5 bases). The germline V gene has CDR1 KGHSH and CDR2 LQKENI. Between the trimmed V and J ends, which lost 2 bases and 7 bases, there was a span of 9 bases. The CDR3 spans 14 residues. CDR3 in DNA: TGTGCCAGCTCACCAACGGAGGGGAATTCACCCCTCCACTTT. This gives the protein CASSPTEGNSPLHF.

The gene calls are TRBV7-9 and TRBJ1-2; TRBD1 matches at 12 bases. Germline V CDR1 and CDR2: SEHNR, FQNEAQ (reference sequence). The CDR3 length is 18 residues. The ends lost 5 bases at V and 4 bases at J; junction bases unmatched: 14. This CDR3 reads CASSPKGTGGGLVYGYTF. The CDR3 nucleotides read TGTGCCAGCAGCCCGAAGGGGACAGGGGGCGGGCTGGTCTATGGCTACACCTTC.

This chain uses TRBV19 with TRBJ2-2; maybe TRBD2 (6 bases). Germline-derived CDR1 and CDR2 are LNHDA and SQIVND (reference sequence). The CDR3 totals 12 residues. Trimming removed 6 bases at V and 5 bases at J, with 7 bases between. The CDR3 coding sequence is TGTGCCAGTAGGACTAGGACCGGGGAGCTGTTTTTT. The encoded protein is CASRTRTGELFF.

The rearrangement uses TRBV11-3 and TRBJ1-1; 9 nucleotides align to TRBD1. After removal of 4 bases from V and 0 bases from J, the junction contained 3 bases not matched to a gene. This CDR3 is built from 15 residues. Germline V gene sequence: CDR1 SGHNT, CDR2 YENEEA. DNA of the CDR3: TGTGCCAGCAGCTCGGGACAGGGCTTGAACACTGAAGCTTTCTTT. Translated: CASSSGQGLNTEAFF.

This chain connects TRBV15 to TRBJ2-3, with 7 bases aligning to TRBD2. Germline CDR1 and CDR2: LNHNV and YYDKDF (reference sequence). This CDR3 spans 15 amino acids. With V trimmed by 4 bases and J by 0 bases, 4 bases remained unmatched. CDR3 DNA sequence: TGTGCCACCAGCACCGGACTAGATAGCACAGATACGCAGTATTTT. The encoded protein is CATSTGLDSTDTQYF.

The chain is built from TRBV11-3 and TRBJ2-2; 8 bases agree with TRBD2. The V gene's germline CDR1 is SGHNT and CDR2 YENEEA. The CDR3 sequence is 16 residues long. Germline trimming cut 1 base from V and 3 bases from J; bases unmatched to any gene: 4. CDR3 in DNA: TGTGCCAGCAGCTTAGGGGCGGGAGGTGACACCGGGGAGCTGTTTTTT. This gives the protein CASSLGAGGDTGELFF.

The rearrangement uses TRBV19 and TRBJ1-5, with 10 bases identical to TRBD1. V was pared by 1 base and J by 1 base, with 4 bases of the junction left unmatched. This CDR3 contains 17 residues. Per germline, CDR1 LNHDA and CDR2 SQIVND (reference sequence). The chain's CDR3 is CASSIVTGGRSNQPQHF. The CDR3 bases are TGTGCCAGTAGTATAGTGACAGGGGGCAGGAGCAATCAGCCCCAGCATTTT.